The clone carrying this T cell receptor beta chain was recorded once. Relative to the germline gene, one junction end is altered; a read error may explain this. The data are from a study of cytomegalovirus exposure and HLA in healthy donors. The CDR3 totals 14 residues. CDR1 SSHAT and CDR2 FNYEAQ come from the germline V gene (reference sequence). Repertoires were generated with immunoSEQ multiplex PCR, while TCRdb's copy carries only in-frame clones and drops some. The sample holds approximately 210,000 clones; around 88% are singletons and the top ten take just under 3%. The receptor was derived from a woman younger than 30 in good health and CMV-seronegative. The sequencing sample was made of PBMCs. The chain is built from TRBV7-7 and TRBJ2-1; D not certain. The chain's CDR3 is CASSLVGESNEQFF. The CDR3, as DNA: TGTGCTAGCAGCTTAGTCGGTGAGTCCAATGAGCAGTTCTTC.